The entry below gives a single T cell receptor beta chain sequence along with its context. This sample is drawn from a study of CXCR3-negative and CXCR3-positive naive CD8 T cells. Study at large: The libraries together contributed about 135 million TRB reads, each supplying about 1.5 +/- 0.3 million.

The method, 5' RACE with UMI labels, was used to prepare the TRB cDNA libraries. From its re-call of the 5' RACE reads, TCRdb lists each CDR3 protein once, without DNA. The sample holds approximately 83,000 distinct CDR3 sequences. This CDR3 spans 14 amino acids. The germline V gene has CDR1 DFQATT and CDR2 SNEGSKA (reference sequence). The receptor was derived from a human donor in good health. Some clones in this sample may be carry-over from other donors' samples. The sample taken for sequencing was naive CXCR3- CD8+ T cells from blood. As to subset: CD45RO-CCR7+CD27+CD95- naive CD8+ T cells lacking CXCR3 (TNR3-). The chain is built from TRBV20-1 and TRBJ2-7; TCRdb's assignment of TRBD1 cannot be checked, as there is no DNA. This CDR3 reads CSADEGQASYEQYF.